A selection of T cell receptor beta chains follows, all from one sample in a study of immune evolution from preneoplasia to lung adenocarcinoma. TCRdb's table, derived via immunoSEQ multiplex PCR, lists solely in-frame clones and lacks some. The table records 13,000 or so clones, more than 70% of them present only once. Sequencing input: FFPE tissue from an adenomatous hyperplasia lung lesion. The source of these receptors is a person between 50 and 69 years old with lung adenocarcinoma. Each CDR3 is given with its conserved first and last residue. The D gene is left open where the match is weak. Clone size is shown for a subset of rows, as once, few, many or a class of expanded clone.

size	D	V	J	DNA	CDR3
.	TRBD2	TRBV18	TRBJ2-1	TGTGCCAGCTCACCATCAAGCGGGAGAGTTTCCTACAATGAGCAGTTCTTC	CASSPSSGRVSYNEQFF
.	.	TRBV5-1	TRBJ1-2	TGCGCCAGCAGCTTGGGGTCAGCAAACTATGGCTACACCTTC	CASSLGSANYGYTF
.	.	TRBV6-5	TRBJ1-1	TGTGCCAGCAGTTCTGGAAGCAAACAGAACACTGAAGCTTTCTTT	CASSSGSKQNTEAFF
few	TRBD1	TRBV28	TRBJ1-2	TGTGCCAGCCTGCCGGGACAGTCCTATGGCTACACCTTC	CASLPGQSYGYTF
.	TRBD1	TRBV25-1	TRBJ2-1	TGTGCCAGCAGTTCAACCGGGACAGGGGCGGGCAATGAGCAGTTCTTC	CASSSTGTGAGNEQFF
once	TRBD2	TRBV7-8	TRBJ2-7	TGTGCCAGCAGCTCGAACCCCGGGACGGGAGGTAACGAGCAGTACTTC	CASSSNPGTGGNEQYF
.	.	TRBV5-6	TRBJ1-2	TGTGCCAGCCGAACCGGGGGCTATGGCTACACCTTC	CASRTGGYGYTF
.	TRBD1	TRBV11-3	TRBJ2-3	TGTGCCAGCAGCTTAGATCCCGGGACAGGGGGCCTAGATACGCAGTATTTT	CASSLDPGTGGLDTQYF
.	.	TRBV5-4	TRBJ2-1	TGTGCCAGCAGCTGGGACCCGGGACTCTCCCTGGTCGAGCAGTTCTTC	CASSWDPGLSLVEQFF
.	.	TRBV21-1	TRBJ2-3	TGTGCCACCGAGTCCCGGGAACCCCGGCAGGGCGACCAGAGGGAATTATGCACAGATACGCAGTATTTT	CATESREPRQGDQRELCTDTQYF
.	.	TRBV27	TRBJ2-7	TGTGCCAGCAGACTATACTCCACCACCTACGAGCAGTACTTC	CASRLYSTTYEQYF
.	TRBD1	TRBV28	TRBJ1-1	TGTGCCAGCAGCACCCCAGTCCCGGGACAGCGTGAAGCTTTCTTT	CASSTPVPGQREAFF
.	.	TRBV11-3	TRBJ1-3	TGTGCCAGCACCCAAATGTCTGGAAACACCATATATTTT	CASTQMSGNTIYF
once	TRBD2	TRBV27	TRBJ2-1	TGTGCCAGCAGTTTAGTCGTTAGCGGGGGCGGGAATGAGCAGTTCTTC	CASSLVVSGGGNEQFF
.	TRBD2	TRBV2	TRBJ2-3	TGTGCCAGCAGGTCTAGCGGGGGGTTCACAGATACGCAGTATTTT	CASRSSGGFTDTQYF
.	TRBD2	TRBV5-1	TRBJ2-5	TGCGCCAGCCGAGTAGGCGGGGGTGGGGAGACCCAGTACTTC	CASRVGGGGETQYF
.	.	TRBV30	TRBJ1-4	TGTGCCTGGAGTCGGGGTCCCTATGAAAAACTGTTTTTT	CAWSRGPYEKLFF
few	TRBD2	TRBV27	TRBJ2-7	TGTGCCAGCAGACGGACTAGCGGGGTCTACGAGCAGTACTTC	CASRRTSGVYEQYF
few	.	TRBV6-1	TRBJ2-1	TGTGCCAGCAAGGGAAGCGCAAGCTCCTACAATGAGCAGTTCTTC	CASKGSASSYNEQFF
.	TRBD2	TRBV27	TRBJ2-3	TGTGCCAGCAGTTTAGTTGCGGGAGGTGCAGATACGCAGTATTTT	CASSLVAGGADTQYF
.	TRBD1	TRBV10-3	TRBJ2-7	TGTGCCATCACTAAACAGGGGGCCGATTACGAGCAGTACTTC	CAITKQGADYEQYF
.	TRBD2	TRBV2	TRBJ2-1	TGTGCCAGCAGCCGGACTAGCGGGGTATACAATGAGCAGTTCTTC	CASSRTSGVYNEQFF
.	.	TRBV4-1	TRBJ1-6	TGCGCCAGCAGCCAAGATTCAGATGGGGGGTCTAATAATTCACCCCTCCACTTT	CASSQDSDGGSNNSPLHF
.	.	TRBV9	TRBJ2-3	TGTGCCAGCAGCGCCCGAGACTTCCCCGGTCAGCGTTTATTCACAGATACGCAGTATTTT	CASSARDFPGQRLFTDTQYF
.	.	TRBV2	TRBJ2-2	TGTGCCAGCAGATTAAATAGGGACACCGGGGAGCTGTTTTTT	CASRLNRDTGELFF
.	TRBD2	TRBV30	TRBJ2-1	TGTGCCTGGAGAGATACCCCCGGGGGGAGATCTGCCTACAATGAGCAGTTCTTC	CAWRDTPGGRSAYNEQFF
.	.	TRBV19	TRBJ1-4	TGTGCCAGTAGTAGCTCCGGGGGTTCTAATGAAAAACTGTTTTTT	CASSSSGGSNEKLFF
.	.	TRBV27	TRBJ2-3	TGTGCCAGCAGTTACACCTACACAGATACGCAGTATTTT	CASSYTYTDTQYF
.	.	TRBV28	TRBJ2-1	TGTGCCAGCAGTTTTGTCCAGTTCTATGAGCAGTTCTTC	CASSFVQFYEQFF
.	.	TRBV29-1	TRBJ1-1	TGCAGCGTTGAAATACTTGTCCGGGGTGACTGGACTGAAGCTTTCTTT	CSVEILVRGDWTEAFF
.	TRBD1	TRBV7-3	TRBJ1-1	TGTGCCAGCAGCTTAATGCCGACAGGGGACACTGAAGCTTTCTTT	CASSLMPTGDTEAFF
.	.	TRBV5-5	TRBJ2-7	TGTGCCAGCAGCCGAAGTGGTAGTCAGCAGTACTTC	CASSRSGSQQYF
.	.	TRBV12-5	TRBJ2-1	TGTGCTAGTGGTTTGGAAGAGAGTGGGTGGCAGGTCGGCGTCGATGAGCAGTTCTTC	CASGLEESGWQVGVDEQFF
.	.	TRBV6-5	TRBJ1-2	TGTGCCAGCAGTAGCCCCGGGACAACTAACTATGGCTACACCTTC	CASSSPGTTNYGYTF
.	.	TRBV5-4	TRBJ2-1	TGTGCCAGCAGCTTGACAAGGGCCGGACACTACAATGAGCAGTTCTTC	CASSLTRAGHYNEQFF
.	.	TRBV4-2	TRBJ2-3	TGTGCCAGCAGCCAAGGGACTAGCACAGATACGCAGTATTTT	CASSQGTSTDTQYF
.	.	TRBV11-2	TRBJ1-1	TGTGCCTGTGGGTGGGAGATGAACACTGAAGCTTTCTTT	CACGWEMNTEAFF
.	.	TRBV19	TRBJ1-5	TGTGCCAGTAGTAAGGGAAATCAGCCCCAGCATTTT	CASSKGNQPQHF
.	TRBD2	TRBV7-8	TRBJ2-5	TGTGCCAGCAGCTCAAGAAGCCCGGTCGGGACTAGCGGGAGGATACGTGAGACCCAGTACTTC	CASSSRSPVGTSGRIRETQYF
.	TRBD2	TRBV7-8	TRBJ2-7	TGTGCCAGCAGCACCCGGTCCGGACTAGCGGGAGTGAACGAGCAGTACTTC	CASSTRSGLAGVNEQYF
.	.	TRBV5-1	TRBJ2-2	TGCGCCAGCAGCTTGCAGGTCGCAGCGAACACCGGGGAGCTGTTTTTT	CASSLQVAANTGELFF
.	.	TRBV5-1	TRBJ1-4	TGCGCCAGCAGCTTGGGGACAGCTAATGAAAAACTGTTTTTT	CASSLGTANEKLFF
.	.	TRBV27	TRBJ2-5	TGTGCCAGCAGTTCCCAGCCCTATGCCACCCAGTACTTC	CASSSQPYATQYF
.	TRBD2	TRBV7-3	TRBJ2-1	TGTGCCAGCAGCTTACGCCCAGGGCGGGAGTACAATGAGCAGTTCTTC	CASSLRPGREYNEQFF
.	.	TRBV10-2	TRBJ2-6	TGCGCCGGGCGCCCCAGTGGCTCTGGGGCCAACGTCCTGACTTTC	CAGRPSGSGANVLTF
once	.	TRBV29-1	TRBJ2-5	TGCAGCGTTGCGGGGTGGGGAGAGACCCAGTACTTC	CSVAGWGETQYF
few	TRBD1	TRBV19	TRBJ1-2	TGTGCCAGTATCCCTCCCGGACAGGGCTATGGCTACACCTTC	CASIPPGQGYGYTF
.	TRBD2	TRBV30	TRBJ2-5	TGTGCCTGGACTAGCGGGGGCCAAGAGACCCAGTACTTC	CAWTSGGQETQYF
once	.	TRBV7-8	TRBJ1-2	TGTGCCAGCAGCTTAGCTAATAGTGGTGGCTACACCTTC	CASSLANSGGYTF
.	.	TRBV30	TRBJ2-2	TGTGCGACGGGGCAGGGAACCGGGGAGCTGTTTTTT	CATGQGTGELFF
.	.	TRBV4-1	TRBJ1-2	TGCGCCAGCAGCCCAGGGAACCCTATCTATGGCTACACCTTC	CASSPGNPIYGYTF
.	TRBD1	TRBV28	TRBJ2-3	TGTGCCAGCAGTTTAGCCGGCAGGGGGCAGTTTACAGATACGCAGTATTTT	CASSLAGRGQFTDTQYF
.	TRBD1	TRBV7-3	TRBJ2-3	TGTGCCAGCAGCTTCACAGGGGGCGCAGATACGCAGTATTTT	CASSFTGGADTQYF
.	.	TRBV6-5	TRBJ1-6	TGTGCCAGCAGTTATACGGACACTAATTCACCCCTCCACTTT	CASSYTDTNSPLHF
few	.	TRBV9	TRBJ1-1	TGTGCCAGCAGCGTAGAGTCCGTGGGCATGAACGCTTTCTTT	CASSVESVGMNAFF
.	.	TRBV9	TRBJ1-1	TGTGCCAGCAGCGTCGACGGGACGAACACTGAAGCTTTCTTT	CASSVDGTNTEAFF
few	.	TRBV6-6	TRBJ1-5	TGTGCCAGCAGCCACAGCCAAAATAGCAATCAGCCCCAGCATTTT	CASSHSQNSNQPQHF
.	TRBD1	TRBV15	TRBJ1-4	TGTGCCACCAGCAGAGACTCCCAGGGGGCTTTTGAAAAACTGTTTTTT	CATSRDSQGAFEKLFF
.	TRBD1	TRBV28	TRBJ1-2	TGTGCCAGCAGTTTCTCCGGGACAGGGGTAGGTGGCTACACCTTC	CASSFSGTGVGGYTF
.	TRBD2	TRBV27	TRBJ2-3	TGTGCCAGTACCCCCCGGCCGGGTAGCGGGAGGGCCGGCACAGATACGCAGTATTTT	CASTPRPGSGRAGTDTQYF